This entry features one T cell receptor (beta chain) sequence. This sample was taken from a study of cytomegalovirus exposure and HLA in healthy donors. Primers for the PCR totalled 60 Vbeta and 13 Jbeta. Sequencing used immunoSEQ multiplex PCR; TCRdb keeps in-frame clones, though not all of them. The repertoire holds fewer than 150,000 clones, with approximately 80% as singletons. The CDR3 covers 12 residues. Germline CDR1 and CDR2: MNHEY and SMNVEV (reference sequence). V shed 5 bases and J shed 6 bases, with 9 bases lying between them. This TCR derives from a male donor in good health and CMV-seronegative. The rearrangement links TRBV27 to TRBJ2-3; tentatively, D is TRBD2 (6 bases). Sequencing input: PBMCs. Here the CDR3 reads CASSLGGDTQYF. The CDR3 nucleotides read TGTGCCAGCAGTCTCGGGGGTGATACGCAGTATTTT.